One and the same sample provided the 14 T cell receptor beta chains below, sequenced in a study of T cell responses to AZD1222 COVID-19 vaccine. Sequencing used immunoSEQ multiplex PCR; TCRdb keeps in-frame clones, though not all of them. Counted here are roughly 180,000 clones, just over 90% occurring once; the ten biggest clones make up 3% to 4%. This sample comprised peripheral blood, obtained 28 days after the second AZD1222 dose. The receptors shown here come from an adult who received the AZD1222 COVID-19 vaccine.

V is TRBV5-1 and J is TRBJ2-1; D not certain. Deletions cut 0 bases from V and 3 bases from J, with 7 bases between. The CDR3 is made up of 14 amino acids. Germline CDR1 is SGHRS and CDR2 is YFSETQ. This CDR3 reads CASSLDSYYNEQFF. The DNA for the CDR3 is TGCGCCAGCAGCTTGGACAGCTACTACAATGAGCAGTTCTTC.

The V gene is TRBV3-1 (or the pseudogene TRBV3-2), the J gene TRBJ2-7; tentative D call: TRBD2 (5 bases). This CDR3 has 17 residues. The V gene's germline CDR1 is LGHDT and CDR2 YNNKEL (reference sequence). V lost 4 bases, J lost 0 bases, and 19 bases lay in between. The CDR3: CASSPLGSVRISYEQYF. In DNA form, the CDR3 reads TGTGCCAGCAGCCCCCTAGGGAGTGTGCGCATCTCCTACGAGCAGTACTTC.

The V and J genes are TRBV28 and TRBJ1-2, with 11 bases identical to TRBD1. Germline loops: CDR1 MDHEN, CDR2 SYDVKM. This CDR3 region has 15 residues. The junction had 6 bases not matched to a gene; V was cut back by 1 base and J by 8 bases. The CDR3 region is CASSLSDRGRRGYTF. CDR3 nucleotides: TGTGCCAGCAGTTTATCGGACAGGGGGCGAAGGGGCTACACCTTC.

The V gene is TRBV6-6, the J gene TRBJ2-7; TRBD2 is a possible D gene (5 bases). The CDR3 has 14 residues. Between the trimmed V and J ends, which lost 6 bases and 1 base, there was a span of 13 bases. CDR1 and CDR2 (germline): MNHNY, SVGAGI (reference sequence). CDR3 region: CASRPGSPSYEQYF. The CDR3 bases are TGTGCCAGCAGACCGGGATCTCCTTCCTACGAGCAGTACTTC.

This clone appeared once. V and J are TRBV3-1 (or the pseudogene TRBV3-2) and TRBJ2-6, with 10 bases that match TRBD1. The germline CDR1 and CDR2 sequences are LGHDT and YNNKEL (reference sequence). Trimming took 2 bases from V and 1 from J; bases not matched to a gene: 11. The CDR3 is 20 amino acids. DNA for the CDR3: TGTGCCAGCAGCCAACACGGACAGGGGGTTCTAAAATCTGGGGCCAACGTCCTGACTTTC. This codes for CASSQHGQGVLKSGANVLTF.

This chain joins TRBV10-3 and TRBJ1-1; maybe TRBD1 (5 bases). The CDR3 extends over 12 amino acids. Germline assignment: CDR1 ENHRY and CDR2 SYGVKD. V was pared by 2 bases and J by 4 bases, with 5 bases between. The CDR3 sequence: CAISEGATEAFF. CDR3 coding DNA: TGTGCCATCAGTGAGGGGGCCACTGAAGCTTTCTTT.

The V call is TRBV6-5, the J call TRBJ1-4, with D possibly TRBD1 on 6 matching bases. Germline V gene data show CDR1 as MNHEY and CDR2 as SVGAGI. Trimming removed 10 bases at V and 8 bases at J, with 20 bases between. This CDR3 comprises 14 residues. The CDR3 protein is CATSTGDGGEKLFF. The CDR3 region has the DNA TGTGCCACTTCGACAGGAGACGGGGGGGAAAAACTGTTTTTT.

The V call is TRBV5-1, the J call TRBJ1-2; 7 bases are a match to TRBD1. CDR3 length: 13 amino acids. Trimming removed 4 bases from V and 4 bases from J; junction bases left unmatched: 4. Looked up from germline, CDR1 is SGHRS and CDR2 is YFSETQ. CDR3 sequence reads: CASSLDRTYGYTF. The CDR3 DNA reads as TGCGCCAGCAGCCTGGACAGGACCTATGGCTACACCTTC.

V usage is TRBV27 and J usage is TRBJ2-7; 9 nucleotides match TRBD2. The germline V gene encodes CDR1 MNHEY and CDR2 SMNVEV (reference sequence). J gave up 3 bases and V 5 bases, and 5 bases lay outside the gene matches. The CDR3 consists of 14 residues. This chain's CDR3 is CASSTTSGSYEQYF. The CDR3 DNA reads as TGTGCCAGCAGTACGACTAGCGGCAGCTACGAGCAGTACTTC.

This chain connects TRBV6-5 to TRBJ1-1, with D maybe TRBD1 (5 bases). The germline CDR1 and CDR2 sequences are MNHEY and SVGAGI. V was trimmed by 5 bases and J by 0 bases, leaving 10 bases between them. The CDR3 is 14 residues long. The CDR3 sequence is CASSRTRMNTEAFF. The DNA of the CDR3 is TGTGCCAGCAGTCGGACAAGAATGAACACTGAAGCTTTCTTT.

This clone has a handful of counts. The rearrangement uses TRBV4-3 and TRBJ2-3; tentatively, D is TRBD1 or TRBD2 (5 bases each). Per germline, CDR1 LGHNA and CDR2 YSLEER. The length of the CDR3 is 17 residues. Trimming left V 1 base short and J 0 bases short, with 14 bases between. The CDR3 sequence: CASSQVGWDPSTDTQYF. The CDR3, as DNA: TGCGCCAGCAGCCAAGTAGGCTGGGACCCTAGCACAGATACGCAGTATTTT.

The chain employs TRBV18 and TRBJ1-4; D unresolved. Looked up from germline, CDR1 is KGHSH and CDR2 is LQKENI. Trimming left V 2 bases short and J 3 bases short, with 10 bases between. The CDR3 sequence is 15 residues long. The CDR3 here is CASSPVPPPNEKLFF. The DNA of the CDR3 is TGTGCCAGCTCACCAGTCCCACCTCCTAATGAAAAACTGTTTTTT. Looking up the rest from reference TRBV18 and TRBJ1-4 gives the full variable domain: NAGVMQNPRHLVRRRGQEARLRCSPMKGHSHVYWYRQLPEEGLKFMVYLQKENIIDESGMPKERFSAEFPKEGPSILRIQQVVRGDSAAYFCASSPVPPPNEKLFFGSGTQLSVL.

Only one count was recorded for this clone. The chain has TRBV6-5 and TRBJ1-1; D is perhaps TRBD1 (5 bases). There are 16 residues in the CDR3. V was cut by 0 bases and J by 1 base, with 12 bases left in between. CDR1 MNHEY and CDR2 SVGAGI come from the germline V gene. The CDR3 region has the DNA TGTGCCAGCAGTTACTCGCCCGGGGGAGGGAACACTGAAGCTTTCTTT. This encodes CASSYSPGGGNTEAFF.

This chain connects TRBV20-1 to TRBJ1-2; TRBD1 agrees at 7 bases. The germline V gene has CDR1 DFQATT and CDR2 SNEGSKA (reference sequence). The V segment lost 3 bases and the J segment 4 bases; nucleotides outside the gene matches: 11. This CDR3 contains 15 residues. The CDR3 DNA reads TGCAGTGCTAGTATACTACAGGGGCTCTCCTATGGCTACACCTTC. Translating it yields CSASILQGLSYGYTF.